The rows below give T cell receptor beta chains drawn from one sample of a study of blood T cell repertoires in COVID-19. Assay used: immunoSEQ multiplex PCR; TCRdb lists only in-frame clones, some missing. The sample holds fewer than 200,000 clones, 90% to 95% seen once. Sequencing used peripheral blood. The receptors were gathered from a woman between 45 and 60 years old with acute or convalescent COVID-19. Both conserved end residues are part of each CDR3. Fields, in order: CDR3 length, J gene, V gene, D gene, clone size, CDR3 DNA, CDR3 protein. The D gene is left open where the match is weak. Where a row states a size, it is once, few, many or the class of an expanded clone; other rows omit it.

>14|TRBJ2-1|TRBV20-1|.|.
TGCAGTGCTAGTACTCTCGGGGTGATCAATGAGCAGTTCTTC
CSASTLGVINEQFF
>12|TRBJ1-2|TRBV11-2|TRBD1|once
TGTGCCAGCAGCTCGACAGGGGATGGCTACACCTTC
CASSSTGDGYTF
>15|TRBJ2-3|TRBV4-2|.|.
TGTGCCAGCAGCCAAACGGTGCCCGGCACAGATACGCAGTATTTT
CASSQTVPGTDTQYF
>16|TRBJ2-1|TRBV24-1|.|.
TGTGCCACCAGTGACCCCGGTAGTAGATCCTACAATGAGCAGTTCTTC
CATSDPGSRSYNEQFF
>17|TRBJ2-3|TRBV4-2|TRBD2|.
TGTGCCAGCAGCCAAGACAATAGCGGGGGGGCCGCAGATACGCAGTATTTT
CASSQDNSGGAADTQYF
>13|TRBJ2-3|TRBV3-1/TRBV3-2|.|.
TGTGCCAGCAGCCAAGGACATGCAGATACGCAGTATTTT
CASSQGHADTQYF
>13|TRBJ2-7|TRBV11-2|TRBD1|.
TGTGCCAGCAGCTTAGAAACAGGGGACGAGCAGTACTTC
CASSLETGDEQYF
>13|TRBJ1-2|TRBV19|.|.
TGTGCCAGTAGCAAGGGGGGGCAGTATGGCTACACCTTC
CASSKGGQYGYTF
>14|TRBJ2-1|TRBV2|TRBD1|.
TGTGCCAGCAGTGTAGGACAGGGGGCTCATGAGCAGTTCTTC
CASSVGQGAHEQFF
>15|TRBJ2-5|TRBV7-9|.|.
TGTGCCAGCAGCTTATCCGCCCTAGTGAGGGAGACCCAGTACTTC
CASSLSALVRETQYF
>11|TRBJ1-2|TRBV30|.|.
TGTGCCTGGAGCGTGACCGGGAGTCACACCTTC
CAWSVTGSHTF
>16|TRBJ2-3|TRBV28|TRBD1|.
TGTGCCAGCAGGTACACGACAGGGAAGGGCACAGATACGCAGTATTTT
CASRYTTGKGTDTQYF
>13|TRBJ1-2|TRBV2|.|.
TGTGCCAGCGGCGGGGCGCCGGTGTATGGCTACACCTTC
CASGGAPVYGYTF
>17|TRBJ2-5|TRBV6-2/TRBV6-3|TRBD2|.
TGTGCCAGCAGTTACCCGACTAGCGGGGCTCTACAAGAGACCCAGTACTTC
CASSYPTSGALQETQYF
>15|TRBJ2-7|TRBV19|TRBD1|.
TGTGCCAGTAGAAACTCGGGACAGGGCCTCGACGAGCAGTACTTC
CASRNSGQGLDEQYF
>15|TRBJ1-2|TRBV6-5|.|.
TGTGCCAGCAGGAACACAGGGATAAACCACTATGGCTACACCTTC
CASRNTGINHYGYTF
>18|TRBJ1-5|TRBV19|.|.
TGTGCCAGTAGTATACTGTCCCCAGGGCCGATGAGCAATCAGCCCCAGCATTTT
CASSILSPGPMSNQPQHF
>13|TRBJ1-6|TRBV11-2|.|.
TGTGCCAGCAGCTCCGCCAGGAATTCACCCCTCCACTTT
CASSSARNSPLHF
>15|TRBJ1-2|TRBV29-1|TRBD1|.
TGCAGCGCCCTAAGACAGGGGAAAGGCGACTATGGCTACACCTTC
CSALRQGKGDYGYTF
>17|TRBJ1-4|TRBV6-2/TRBV6-3|.|.
TGTGCCAGCAGCGAACCAGACCCGGCGGGACTTAATGAAAAACTGTTTTTT
CASSEPDPAGLNEKLFF
>19|TRBJ2-3|TRBV28|TRBD1|.
TGTGCCAGCAGCCCACCTAGGGACAGGAGGACATCAGGCACAGATACGCAGTATTTT
CASSPPRDRRTSGTDTQYF
>15|TRBJ2-1|TRBV24-1|.|once
TGTGCCACCAACTCTGGGGAGGGGGAGAGGAATGAGCAGTTCTTC
CATNSGEGERNEQFF
>15|TRBJ1-5|TRBV28|.|.
TGTGCCAGCAGTTCCAATGTGAGGCAGGGTGAGCCCCAGCATTTT
CASSSNVRQGEPQHF
>13|TRBJ1-4|TRBV7-2|.|.
TGTGCCAGCAGCCTCTTATTCTCCGAAAAACTGTTTTTT
CASSLLFSEKLFF
>14|TRBJ1-3|TRBV28|.|once
TGTGCCAGCAGAAGTAGGGGATCTGGAAACACCATATATTTT
CASRSRGSGNTIYF
>14|TRBJ1-6|TRBV2|TRBD1|.
TGTGCCAGCGAAGGGGACAGCGAGAATTCACCCCTCCACTTT
CASEGDSENSPLHF
>15|TRBJ2-3|TRBV25-1|.|.
TGTGCCAGCAGTGAATACCGAGGTGACACAGATACGCAGTATTTT
CASSEYRGDTDTQYF
>14|TRBJ2-1|TRBV19|TRBD2|.
TGTGCCAGTAGTAGACTAGCTATCTACAATGAGCAGTTCTTC
CASSRLAIYNEQFF
>13|TRBJ1-1|TRBV6-4|.|.
TGTGCCAGCAGTTTTGACAGGAACACTGAAGCTTTCTTT
CASSFDRNTEAFF
>14|TRBJ1-1|TRBV30|TRBD1|.
TGTGCCTGGCGGCAAGGGACAGCGAACACTGAAGCTTTCTTT
CAWRQGTANTEAFF
>16|TRBJ1-5|TRBV19|TRBD1|.
TGTGCCAGTAGTGAGACAGGGAAGGGGCGGCGGCAGCCCCAGCATTTT
CASSETGKGRRQPQHF
>14|TRBJ1-2|TRBV6-5|.|.
TGTGCCAGCAGTTACTCACGGGGGGTGAGTGGCTACACCTTC
CASSYSRGVSGYTF
>15|TRBJ1-4|TRBV30|TRBD1|.
TGTGCCTGGAGTGCCCCGACAGGGATGGGAGAAAAACTGTTTTTT
CAWSAPTGMGEKLFF